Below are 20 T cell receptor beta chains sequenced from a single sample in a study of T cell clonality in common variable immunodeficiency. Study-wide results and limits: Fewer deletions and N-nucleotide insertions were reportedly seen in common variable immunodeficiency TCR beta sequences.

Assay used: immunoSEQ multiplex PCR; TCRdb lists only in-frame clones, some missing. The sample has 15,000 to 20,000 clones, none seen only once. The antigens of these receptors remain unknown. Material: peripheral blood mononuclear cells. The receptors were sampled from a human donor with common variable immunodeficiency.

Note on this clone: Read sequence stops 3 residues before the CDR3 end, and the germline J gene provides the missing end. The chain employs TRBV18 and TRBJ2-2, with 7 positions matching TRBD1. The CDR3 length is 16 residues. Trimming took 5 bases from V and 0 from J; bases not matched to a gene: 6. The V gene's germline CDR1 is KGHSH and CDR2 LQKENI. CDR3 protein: CASSAQTGSNTGELFF. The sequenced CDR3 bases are TGTGCCAGCTCAGCCCAGACAGGGTCGAACACCGGGGAG.

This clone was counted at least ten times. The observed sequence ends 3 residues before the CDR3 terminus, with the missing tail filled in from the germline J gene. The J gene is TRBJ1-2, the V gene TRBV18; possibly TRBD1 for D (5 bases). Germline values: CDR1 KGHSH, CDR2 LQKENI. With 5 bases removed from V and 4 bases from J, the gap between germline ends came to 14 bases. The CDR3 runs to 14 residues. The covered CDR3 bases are TGTGCCAGCTCATCCGCCGGACAACTCTATGGC. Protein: CASSSAGQLYG. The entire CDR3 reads CASSSAGQLYGYTF. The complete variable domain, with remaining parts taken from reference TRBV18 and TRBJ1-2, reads NAGVMQNPRHLVRRRGQEARLRCSPMKGHSHVYWYRQLPEEGLKFMVYLQKENIIDESGMPKERFSAEFPKEGPSILRIQQVVRGDSAAYFCASSSAGQLYGYTFGSGTRLTVV.

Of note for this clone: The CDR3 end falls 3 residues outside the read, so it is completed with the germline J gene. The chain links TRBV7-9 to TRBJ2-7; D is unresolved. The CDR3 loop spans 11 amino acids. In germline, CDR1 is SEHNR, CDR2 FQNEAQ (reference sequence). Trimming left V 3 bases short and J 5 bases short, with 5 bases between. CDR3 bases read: TGTGCCAGCAGCTTTTCAAACGAG. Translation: CASSFSNE. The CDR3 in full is CASSFSNEQYF.

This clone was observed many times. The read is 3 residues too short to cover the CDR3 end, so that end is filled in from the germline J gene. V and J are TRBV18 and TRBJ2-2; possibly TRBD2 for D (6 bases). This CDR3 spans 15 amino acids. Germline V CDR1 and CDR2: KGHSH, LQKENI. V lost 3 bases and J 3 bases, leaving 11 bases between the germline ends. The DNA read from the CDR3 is TGTGCCAGCTCACCTACTTGGAGGGACACCGGGGAG. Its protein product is CASSPTWRDTGE. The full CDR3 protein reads CASSPTWRDTGELFF.

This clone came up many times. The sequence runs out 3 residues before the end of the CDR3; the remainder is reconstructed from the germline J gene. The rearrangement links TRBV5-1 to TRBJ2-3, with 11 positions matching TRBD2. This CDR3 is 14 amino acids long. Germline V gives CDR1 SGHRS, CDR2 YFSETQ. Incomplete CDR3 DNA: TGCGCCAGCAGCGGAACTAGCGGGAGTTTCGCG. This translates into CASSGTSGSFA. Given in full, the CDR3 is CASSGTSGSFAQYF.

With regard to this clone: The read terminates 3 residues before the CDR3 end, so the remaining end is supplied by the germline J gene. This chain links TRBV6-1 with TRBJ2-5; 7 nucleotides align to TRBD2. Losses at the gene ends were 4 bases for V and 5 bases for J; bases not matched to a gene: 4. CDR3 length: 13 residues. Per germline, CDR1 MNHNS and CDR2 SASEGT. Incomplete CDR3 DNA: TGTGCCAGCAGTGTCACTAGCGAGGAGACC. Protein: CASSVTSEET. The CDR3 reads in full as CASSVTSEETQYF.

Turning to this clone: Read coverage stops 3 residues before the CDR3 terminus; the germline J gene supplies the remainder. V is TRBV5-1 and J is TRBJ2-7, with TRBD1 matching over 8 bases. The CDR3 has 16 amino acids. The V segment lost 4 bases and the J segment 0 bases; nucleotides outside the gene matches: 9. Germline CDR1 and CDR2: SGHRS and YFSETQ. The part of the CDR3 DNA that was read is TGCGCCAGCAGCACCGCACCCGGGACAGGCTCCTACGAG. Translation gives CASSTAPGTGSYE. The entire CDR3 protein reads CASSTAPGTGSYEQYF. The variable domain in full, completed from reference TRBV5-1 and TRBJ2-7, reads KAGVTQTPRYLIKTRGQQVTLSCSPISGHRSVSWYQQTPGQGLQFLFEYFSETQRNKGNFPGRFSGRQFSNSRSEMNVSTLELGDSALYLCASSTAPGTGSYEQYFGPGTRLTVT.

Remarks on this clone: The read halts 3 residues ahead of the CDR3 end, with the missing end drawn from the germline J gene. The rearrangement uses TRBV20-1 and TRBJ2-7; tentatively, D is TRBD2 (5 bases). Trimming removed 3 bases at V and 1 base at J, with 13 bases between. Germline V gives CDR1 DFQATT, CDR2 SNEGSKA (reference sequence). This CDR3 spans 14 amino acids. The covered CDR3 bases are TGCAGTGCTAGTGGCAGGACGGGGTCCTACGAG. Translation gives CSASGRTGSYE. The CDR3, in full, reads CSASGRTGSYEQYF.

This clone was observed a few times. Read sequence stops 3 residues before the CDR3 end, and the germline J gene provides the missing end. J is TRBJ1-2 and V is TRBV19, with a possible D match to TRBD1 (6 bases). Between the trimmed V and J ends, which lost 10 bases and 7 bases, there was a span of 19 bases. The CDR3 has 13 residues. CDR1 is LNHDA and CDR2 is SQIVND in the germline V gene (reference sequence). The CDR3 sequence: CATNSGEPSGYTF. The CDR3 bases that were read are TGTGCCACCAATTCAGGGGAGCCCTCTGGC.

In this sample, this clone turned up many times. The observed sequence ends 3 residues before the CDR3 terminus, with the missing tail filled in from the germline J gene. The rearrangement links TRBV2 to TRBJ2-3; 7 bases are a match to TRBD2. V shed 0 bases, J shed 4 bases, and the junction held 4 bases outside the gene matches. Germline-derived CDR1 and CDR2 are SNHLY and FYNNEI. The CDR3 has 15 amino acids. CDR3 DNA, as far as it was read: TGTGCCAGCAGTGAAGCTTTTCGGGGGGCAGATACG. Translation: CASSEAFRGADT. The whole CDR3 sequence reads CASSEAFRGADTQYF.

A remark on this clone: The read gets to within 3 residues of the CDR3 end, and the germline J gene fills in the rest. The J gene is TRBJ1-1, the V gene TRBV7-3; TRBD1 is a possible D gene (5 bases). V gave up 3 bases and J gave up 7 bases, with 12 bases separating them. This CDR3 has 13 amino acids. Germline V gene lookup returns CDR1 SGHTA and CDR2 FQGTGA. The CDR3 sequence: CASSFRGGDEAFF. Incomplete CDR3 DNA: TGTGCCAGCAGCTTTCGGGGGGGGGATGAA. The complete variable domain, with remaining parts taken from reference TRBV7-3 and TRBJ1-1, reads GAGVSQTPSNKVTEKGKYVELRCDPISGHTALYWYRQSLGQGPEFLIYFQGTGAADDSGLPNDRFFAVRPEGSVSTLKIQRTERGDSAVYLCASSFRGGDEAFFGQGTRLTVV.

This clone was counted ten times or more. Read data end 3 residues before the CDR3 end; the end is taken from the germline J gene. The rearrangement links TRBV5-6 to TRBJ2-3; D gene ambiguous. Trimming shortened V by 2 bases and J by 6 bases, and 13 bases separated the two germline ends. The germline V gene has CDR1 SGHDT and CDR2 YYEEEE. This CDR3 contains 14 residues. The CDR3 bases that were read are TGTGCCAGCAGCTTTTCGTCCCCAGAGGATACG. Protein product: CASSFSSPEDT. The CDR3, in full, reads CASSFSSPEDTQYF.

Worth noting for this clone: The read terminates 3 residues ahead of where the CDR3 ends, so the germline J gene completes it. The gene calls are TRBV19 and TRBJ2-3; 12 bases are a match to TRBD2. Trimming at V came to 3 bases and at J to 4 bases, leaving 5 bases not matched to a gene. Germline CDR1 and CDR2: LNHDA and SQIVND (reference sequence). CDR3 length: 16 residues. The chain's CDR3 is CASSIWTSGAPDTQYF. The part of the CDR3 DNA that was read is TGTGCCAGTAGTATTTGGACTAGCGGGGCCCCAGATACG.

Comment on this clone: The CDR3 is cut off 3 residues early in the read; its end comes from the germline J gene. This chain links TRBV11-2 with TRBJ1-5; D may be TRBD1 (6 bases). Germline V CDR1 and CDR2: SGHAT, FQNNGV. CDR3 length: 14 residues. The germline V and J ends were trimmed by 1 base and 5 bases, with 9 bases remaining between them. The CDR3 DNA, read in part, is TGTGCCAGCAGCTTAGGGCCAGGGGATCAGCCC. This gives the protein CASSLGPGDQP. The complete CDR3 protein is CASSLGPGDQPQHF.

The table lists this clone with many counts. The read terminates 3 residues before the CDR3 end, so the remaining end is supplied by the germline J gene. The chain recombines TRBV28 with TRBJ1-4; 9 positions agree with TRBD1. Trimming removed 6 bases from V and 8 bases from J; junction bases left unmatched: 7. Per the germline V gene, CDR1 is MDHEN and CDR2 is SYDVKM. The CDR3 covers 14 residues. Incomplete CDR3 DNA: TGTGCCAGCAGGGAACAGGGGGCTTGGGAAAAA. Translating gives CASREQGAWEK. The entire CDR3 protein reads CASREQGAWEKLFF.

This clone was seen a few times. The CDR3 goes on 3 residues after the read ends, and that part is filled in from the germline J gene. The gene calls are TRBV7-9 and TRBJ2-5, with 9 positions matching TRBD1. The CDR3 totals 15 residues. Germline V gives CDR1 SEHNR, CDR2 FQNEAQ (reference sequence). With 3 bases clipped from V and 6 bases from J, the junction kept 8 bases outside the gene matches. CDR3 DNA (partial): TGTGCCAGCAGCTTTTCCGACAGGGGGAGAAAGACC. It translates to CASSFSDRGRKT. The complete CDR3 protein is CASSFSDRGRKTQYF.

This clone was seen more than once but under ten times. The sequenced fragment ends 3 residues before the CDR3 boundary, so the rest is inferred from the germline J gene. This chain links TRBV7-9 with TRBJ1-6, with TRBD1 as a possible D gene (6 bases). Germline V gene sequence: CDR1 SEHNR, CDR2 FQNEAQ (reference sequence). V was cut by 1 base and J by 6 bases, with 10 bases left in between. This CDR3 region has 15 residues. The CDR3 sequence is CASSLDRALNSPLHF. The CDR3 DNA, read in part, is TGTGCCAGCAGCTTAGACAGGGCCCTTAATTCACCC. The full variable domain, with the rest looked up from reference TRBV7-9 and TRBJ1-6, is DTGVSQNPRHKITKRGQNVTFRCDPISEHNRLYWYRQTLGQGPEFLTYFQNEAQLEKSRLLSDRFSAERPKGSFSTLEIQRTEQGDSAMYLCASSLDRALNSPLHFGNGTRLTVT.

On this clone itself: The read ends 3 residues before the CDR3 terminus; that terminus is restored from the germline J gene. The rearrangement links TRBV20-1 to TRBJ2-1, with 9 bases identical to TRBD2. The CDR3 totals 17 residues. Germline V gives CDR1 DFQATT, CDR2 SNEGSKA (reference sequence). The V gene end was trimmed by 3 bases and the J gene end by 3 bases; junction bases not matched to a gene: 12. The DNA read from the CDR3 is TGCAGTGCTAGTGGCAGTGGCGGGAGGGTAGACTACAATGAG. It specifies CSASGSGGRVDYNE. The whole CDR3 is CSASGSGGRVDYNEQFF.

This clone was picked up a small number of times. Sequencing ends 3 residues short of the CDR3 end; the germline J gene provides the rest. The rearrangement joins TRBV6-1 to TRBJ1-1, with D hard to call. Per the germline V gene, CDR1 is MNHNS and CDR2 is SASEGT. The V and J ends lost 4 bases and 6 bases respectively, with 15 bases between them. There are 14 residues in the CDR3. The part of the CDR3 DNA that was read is TGTGCCAGCAGTGCGAACACAGCAATCCCTGAA. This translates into CASSANTAIPE. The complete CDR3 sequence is CASSANTAIPEAFF.

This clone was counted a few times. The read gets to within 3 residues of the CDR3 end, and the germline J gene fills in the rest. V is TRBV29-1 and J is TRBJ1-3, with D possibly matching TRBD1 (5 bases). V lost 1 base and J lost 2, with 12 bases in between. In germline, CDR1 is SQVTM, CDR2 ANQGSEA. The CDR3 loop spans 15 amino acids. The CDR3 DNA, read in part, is TGCAGCGTTGAAGTAGTAGGGGTAACTGGAAACACC. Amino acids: CSVEVVGVTGNT. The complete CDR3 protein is CSVEVVGVTGNTIYF.